This passage covers 18 T cell receptor beta chains from one sample sequenced in a study of blood T cells in healthy people across ages. It was with a sample-barcoded 5' primer and a J-beta primer mix that a second PCR of about 6 to 12 cycles was run. TCRdb processed the 5' RACE reads anew with MiXCR; each CDR3 protein has one entry. The table shows around 710,000 distinct CDR3 sequences, with 43% occurring only once. The sample comprised blood. These receptors originate from a woman aged 60-75 years in good health.

The chain joins TRBV20-1 to TRBJ1-4; D is unclear. V lost 0 bases and J lost 5, with 10 bases in between. Germline V gene sequence: CDR1 DFQATT, CDR2 SNEGSKA (reference sequence). The CDR3 consists of 14 residues. The CDR3 sequence: CSARDYSRNEKLFF. CDR3 nucleotide sequence: TGCAGTGCTAGAGATTACAGCAGAAATGAAAAACTGTTTTTT.

Points on this clonotype: This may be a read error: a much more frequent sequence differs by one nucleotide. The chain is built from TRBV29-1 and TRBJ2-5; D is undetermined. Between the trimmed V and J ends, which lost 7 bases and 2 bases, there was a span of 17 bases. CDR1 is SQVTM, CDR2 ANQGSEA, per germline. The CDR3 is 14 residues long. The CDR3 DNA follows: TGCAGCGCTGTGCCCCCGGCACTTCAAGAGACCCAGTACTTC. It translates to CSAVPPALQETQYF.

This clonotype was seen many times. CDR3 DNA: TGCAGTGCTAGACCGGCAGGCGACAACACCGGGGAGCTGTTTTTT. Translated, it gives CSARPAGDNTGELFF. V gene TRBV20-1 combines with J gene TRBJ2-2; no definite D call. This CDR3 comprises 15 residues. Trimming stripped 2 bases from V and 2 bases from J, with 12 bases between. In germline, CDR1 is DFQATT, CDR2 SNEGSKA (reference sequence).

This clonotype turned up a few times. V gene TRBV2 combines with J gene TRBJ2-5; D remains unclear. The ends were cut back, 7 bases at V and 3 bases at J, with 12 bases in the middle. Looked up from germline, CDR1 is SNHLY and CDR2 is FYNNEI. The CDR3 runs 13 residues. CDR3 loop: CASTSTNKETQYF. Here the CDR3 DNA reads TGTGCCAGCACCTCCACTAACAAAGAGACCCAGTACTTC.

The chain links TRBV10-2 to TRBJ1-2, with D tentatively TRBD1 (5 bases). CDR3 length: 13 residues. V was pared by 8 bases and J by 4 bases, with 14 bases between. Germline V gene data show CDR1 as WSHSY and CDR2 as SAAADI. CDR3 protein: CASCQGWGYGYTF. The CDR3 region has the DNA TGCGCCAGCTGCCAGGGATGGGGCTATGGCTACACCTTC.

CDR3 sequence (DNA): TGTGCCAGCAGCTTGACTTGGAGCCCCCTTCGCGAGCAGTACTTC. Amino acids: CASSLTWSPLREQYF. This chain joins TRBV5-6 and TRBJ2-7; D is unresolved. The germline V and J ends were trimmed by 1 base and 6 bases, with 17 bases remaining between them. The CDR3 is 15 residues long. Germline V CDR1 and CDR2: SGHDT, YYEEEE.

This clonotype turned up a few times. The rearrangement links TRBV6-6 to TRBJ2-5; D not certain. CDR1 and CDR2 (germline): MNHNY, SVGAGI (reference sequence). Trimming pared 6 bases from V and 5 bases from J, leaving 10 bases between. The CDR3 runs to 12 residues. The CDR3 reads CASSPSLETQYF. CDR3 bases: TGTGCCAGCAGCCCCAGCCTGGAGACCCAGTACTTC.

The chain employs TRBV4-2 and TRBJ2-7; D unclear. Trimming pared 0 bases from V and 9 bases from J, leaving 12 bases between. The CDR3 spans 13 residues. Germline V lookup: CDR1 LGHNA, CDR2 YNFKEQ. The CDR3 is CASSQEARSGQYF. The DNA of the CDR3 is TGTGCCAGCAGCCAAGAAGCTCGTTCAGGGCAGTACTTC.

V usage is TRBV20-1 and J usage is TRBJ2-1; 10 bases line up with TRBD2. The trim removed 0 bases at V and 2 bases at J, leaving 4 bases unmatched. This CDR3 spans 16 amino acids. Germline CDR1 and CDR2: DFQATT and SNEGSKA (reference sequence). The CDR3 reads CSARDPAGGPYNEQFF. In DNA, the CDR3 is TGCAGTGCTAGAGACCCAGCGGGGGGGCCCTACAATGAGCAGTTCTTC.

In its sample, this clonotype was seen a few times. The chain carries TRBV29-1 and TRBJ2-3; D ambiguous. Trimming stripped 7 bases from V and 2 bases from J, with 7 bases between. The CDR3 spans 11 residues. Per germline, CDR1 SQVTM and CDR2 ANQGSEA. This CDR3 reads CSDPLTDTQYF. The CDR3 region has the DNA TGCAGCGACCCTCTCACAGATACGCAGTATTTT.

V is TRBV20-1 and J is TRBJ2-1; TRBD2 matches 7 bases. Germline V gene lookup returns CDR1 DFQATT and CDR2 SNEGSKA (reference sequence). CDR3 length: 12 residues. CDR3: CGMRGSYNEQFF. Written as DNA, the CDR3 is TGCGGCATGCGGGGGTCCTACAATGAGCAGTTCTTC.

This clonotype was detected only a few times. The chain joins TRBV9 to TRBJ2-5; D unresolved. CDR1 and CDR2 from the germline V gene are SGDLS and YYNGEE. The CDR3 extends over 14 amino acids. V lost 0 bases and J 1 base, leaving 7 bases between the germline ends. DNA of the CDR3: TGTGCCAGCAGCGTAGTACATTCCCAAGAGACCCAGTACTTC. As protein: CASSVVHSQETQYF.

This clonotype was seen repeatedly, ten times or more. A junction boundary mismatches the germline segment, possibly from a read error. This chain links TRBV12-3 or TRBV12-4 with TRBJ2-3; D perhaps matches TRBD2 (6 bases). This CDR3 comprises 14 residues. CDR3 amino acids: CASSLGTSTDTQYF. DNA for the CDR3: TGTGCCAGCAGCTTAGGGACTAGCACAGATACGCAGTATTTT.

Turning to this clonotype: At one end, the junction sequence differs from germline, possibly due to a read error. V is TRBV6-6 and J is TRBJ2-2; D tentatively reads TRBD1 or TRBD2 (6 bases each). This CDR3 comprises 16 residues. Germline CDR1 MNHNY, CDR2 SVGAGI (reference sequence). The CDR3 nucleotides are TGTACCAGCAGATCACGAGGGGGGACGAACACCGGGGAGCTGTTTTTT. Protein: CTSRSRGGTNTGELFF.

The chain is built from TRBV20-1 and TRBJ2-3; tentative D call: TRBD2 (6 bases). The CDR3 loop spans 12 amino acids. From germline, CDR1 is DFQATT and CDR2 SNEGSKA (reference sequence). V lost 3 bases and J lost 3, with 7 bases in between. CDR3 sequence: CSASGRTDTQYF. The DNA for the CDR3 is TGCAGTGCTAGCGGGAGAACAGATACGCAGTATTTT.

This clonotype was detected ten times or more. The rearrangement uses TRBV5-1 and TRBJ2-1; no firm D call. V lost 4 bases to trimming and J lost 0 bases, with 11 bases between them. Germline V gene lookup returns CDR1 SGHRS and CDR2 YFSETQ. This CDR3 is built from 15 residues. CDR3 in amino acids: CASSLDISSYNEQFF. DNA of the CDR3: TGCGCCAGCAGCCTAGACATATCCTCCTACAATGAGCAGTTCTTC.

This clonotype occurred once. The genes are TRBV10-3 and TRBJ2-4; 8 bases agree with TRBD1. The J call is in doubt because the DNA end fits TRBJ2-7 better. This CDR3 spans 13 amino acids. The germline CDR1 and CDR2 sequences are ENHRY and SYGVKD. The CDR3 region is CAISQGAAYEQYF. CDR3 nucleotides: TGTGCCATCAGTCAGGGGGCAGCGTACGAGCAGTACTTC.

This clonotype was counted only a few times. The gene calls are TRBV14 and TRBJ2-5; D is perhaps TRBD1 (6 bases). Trimming took off 6 bases at V and 4 bases at J, with 18 bases between the two ends. CDR1 SGHDN and CDR2 FVKESK come from the germline V gene. This CDR3 spans 15 amino acids. CDR3 protein: CASSPGHPGRETQYF. CDR3 in DNA: TGTGCCAGCAGTCCGGGACACCCCGGGCGAGAGACCCAGTACTTC.